The clone carrying this T cell receptor (beta chain) was seen a handful of times. No antigen is known for it. The study used a library that attached unique molecular identifiers to individual cDNA molecules. Original handling: Samples ranged from roughly 23,224 to 700,000 TCRs, with a median of approximately 100,000. MiXCR, applied by TCRdb to the RACE reads, yields one record per CDR3 protein. The V and J calls were not made by the authors but by TCRdb's processing. Among under 450,000 distinct CDR3 sequences listed, roughly 5% were seen once. The time point: patch test 1, 2 weeks after DPC sensitization. Regarding treatment: therapeutic diphenylcyclopropenone sensitization with weekly scalp DPC. The CDR3 is 14 residues long. Trimming stripped 10 bases from V and 5 bases from J, with 19 bases between. Germline V gives CDR1 MRHNA, CDR2 SNTAGT. These data come from a study of human T cells and chemical hapten exposure. Study-wide results and limits: The donor cohort had alopecia, so its immune response may not match that of healthy people. The count of PT1 expanded TCRs correlated positively with patch test score.

The source of this sequence is a woman aged 45 to 65 with alopecia areata. Some clones in this sample may be carry-over from other donors' samples. V gene TRBV6-4 combines with J gene TRBJ2-3; no firm D call. Sequencing was performed on whole blood, taken in connection with sensitization to the hapten diphenylcyclopropenone (DPC). CDR3 in amino acids: CAISIRLPEDTQYF. For the CDR3, the DNA is TGTGCCATCTCGATTCGACTGCCGGAAGATACGCAGTATTTT.